This T cell receptor (beta chain) was recovered during a study of T cell responses to AZD1222 COVID-19 vaccine. Points from the study as a whole: Across the whole spike, CD4 TCRs peaked at regions 160-218 and 743-854.

Germline CDR1 is LNHDA and CDR2 is SQIVND (reference sequence). Between the trimmed V and J ends, which lost 1 base and 1 base, there was a span of 14 bases. There are 17 residues in the CDR3. Libraries were prepared by immunoSEQ multiplex PCR; TCRdb keeps only in-frame clonotypes and omits some of them. The data contain fewer than 150,000 clones, about 92% of them singletons. Comment on this clone: Its antigen is unidentified.

The source was peripheral blood, collected 28 days after the second AZD1222 dose. This receptor was obtained from an adult who received the AZD1222 COVID-19 vaccine. J is TRBJ2-1 and V is TRBV19; D is perhaps TRBD1 or TRBD2 (5 bases each). The CDR3 region is CASSIVPGSGSYNEQFF. The CDR3 DNA is TGTGCCAGTAGTATAGTTCCAGGGAGCGGTTCCTACAATGAGCAGTTCTTC.